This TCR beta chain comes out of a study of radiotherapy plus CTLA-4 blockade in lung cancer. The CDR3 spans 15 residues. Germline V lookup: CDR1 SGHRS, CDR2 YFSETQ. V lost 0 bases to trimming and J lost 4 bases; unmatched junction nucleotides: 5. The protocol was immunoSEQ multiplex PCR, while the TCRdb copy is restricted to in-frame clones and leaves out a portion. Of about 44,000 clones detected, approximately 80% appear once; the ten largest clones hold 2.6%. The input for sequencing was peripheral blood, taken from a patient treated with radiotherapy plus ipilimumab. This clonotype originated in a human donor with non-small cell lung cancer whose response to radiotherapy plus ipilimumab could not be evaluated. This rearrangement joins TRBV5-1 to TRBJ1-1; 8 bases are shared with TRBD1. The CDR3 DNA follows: TGCGCCAGCAGCTTGGAAGGACAGGGTGCCACTGAAGCTTTCTTT. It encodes CASSLEGQGATEAFF.